This T cell receptor beta chain came from a study of blood T cells in healthy people across ages. On this clonotype itself: Its cognate antigen is unknown.

A sample-barcoded 5' primer and a J-beta primer mix were used in a second PCR of about 7 to 12 cycles. Each CDR3 protein is one row after TCRdb ran MiXCR on the 5' RACE reads. Of fewer than 900,000 distinct CDR3 sequences listed, roughly two fifths are singletons. Study conclusions and caveats: The study lacked donor CMV status, which possibly confounded expanded clonotype changes.

This CDR3 region has 14 residues. With V trimmed by 2 bases and J by 11 bases, 14 bases remained unmatched. CDR1 DFQATT and CDR2 SNEGSKA come from the germline V gene (reference sequence). Material: blood. This receptor was taken from a woman between 55 and 75 years old in good health. The V gene is TRBV20-1, the J gene TRBJ2-5; 7 nucleotides agree with TRBD2. For the CDR3, the DNA is TGCAGTGCTAGAATGGCTAGCGGAAATAGGGAGCAGTACTTC. It yields the protein CSARMASGNREQYF.